This T cell receptor (beta chain) was sequenced for a study of blood T cell repertoires in COVID-19. Study background: Whether acute or convalescent, the COVID-19 samples came from the United States, Italy and Spain. Sources were T cells, B-cell-depleted T cells, or PBMCs; the material itself was cDNA or gDNA.

Germline V gene sequence: CDR1 SNHLY, CDR2 FYNNEI. The ends were cut back, 3 bases at V and 4 bases at J, with 13 bases in the middle. The CDR3 sequence is 15 residues long. As handled by the study authors: Reference gene primer amplification in the assay estimated nucleated cell counts. Measured with immunoSEQ multiplex PCR; TCRdb has only the in-frame clones, and not every one. V and J calls plus clone size are reproduced from that table; the DNA served to infer D and trimming. The sample has fewer than 120,000 clones, about 70% seen once. This chain joins TRBV2 and TRBJ2-1, with a weak D call TRBD2 (5 bases). This clonotype was obtained from a woman aged 60-75 years with acute or convalescent COVID-19. Input material: peripheral blood. The CDR3 loop reads CASSDRSGGYNEQFF. The CDR3 DNA reads TGTGCCAGCAGTGATAGGTCTGGAGGATACAATGAGCAGTTCTTC.